These T cell receptor beta chains were read from a single sample in a study of brain T cells in children with intractable seizures. The method was immunoSEQ multiplex PCR; TCRdb's version includes in-frame clones alone and lacks a portion of them. The sample comprises around 80,000 clones, around 91% of which are singletons, and around 25% rests with the top ten. The sample was peripheral blood, taken at surgery. The receptors were sampled from a girl aged 2 to 10 with Rasmussen encephalitis and intractable seizures. Each CDR3 is given with its conserved first and last residue. The D gene is left open where the match is weak. The listing skips clone size in some rows; elsewhere it reads once, few, many or a size class.

abundance,d_gene,v_gene,j_gene,CDR3aa,CDR3nt
.,.,TRBV7-5,TRBJ1-5,CVRSLAYGTAGNQPQHF,TGTGTCAGAAGCTTAGCGTACGGGACAGCGGGTAATCAGCCCCAGCATTTT
.,.,TRBV10-1,TRBJ2-3,CASSEQGEDTQYF,TGCGCCAGCAGTGAGCAGGGAGAAGATACGCAGTATTTT
.,.,TRBV15,TRBJ2-5,CATSRGGTVLATQYF,TGTGCCACCAGCAGAGGAGGAACGGTATTAGCGACCCAGTACTTC
.,.,TRBV18,TRBJ2-3,CASSPWGTDTQYF,TGTGCCAGCTCACCATGGGGGACAGATACGCAGTATTTT
.,.,TRBV6-5,TRBJ1-1,CASSYSAGAEAFF,TGTGCCAGCAGTTACTCGGCTGGAGCTGAAGCTTTCTTT
.,.,TRBV19,TRBJ2-5,CASSPAGALQETQYF,TGTGCCAGCTCTCCGGCGGGGGCCCTCCAAGAGACCCAGTACTTC
.,.,TRBV3-1/TRBV3-2,TRBJ2-7,CASSQDRKGKYF,TGTGCCAGCAGCCAAGATAGAAAGGGGAAGTACTTC
.,TRBD1,TRBV27,TRBJ1-4,CASTPTGGKKLFF,TGTGCCAGCACCCCGACAGGGGGGAAAAAACTGTTTTTT
.,.,TRBV18,TRBJ1-4,CASSRSEGYEKLFF,TGTGCCAGCTCACGTAGTGAAGGGTACGAAAAACTGTTTTTT
.,.,TRBV11-1,TRBJ2-5,CASSLAALGETQYF,TGTGCCAGCAGCTTAGCGGCCCTCGGGGAGACCCAGTACTTC
.,TRBD1,TRBV18,TRBJ1-1,CASSPRRTGEVNTEAFF,TGTGCCAGCTCACCACGGAGGACAGGGGAGGTGAACACTGAAGCTTTCTTT
.,.,TRBV4-1,TRBJ2-4,CASSQVPASEKNIQYF,TGCGCCAGCAGCCAAGTGCCGGCTAGCGAAAAAAACATTCAGTACTTC
.,TRBD2,TRBV11-3,TRBJ2-7,CASSRTSGGYEQYF,TGTGCCAGCAGCCGTACTAGCGGGGGCTACGAGCAGTACTTC
.,.,TRBV19,TRBJ2-7,CASSIGATEQYF,TGTGCCAGTAGTATAGGGGCGACGGAGCAGTACTTC
.,.,TRBV10-3,TRBJ1-1,CAISMGPMNTEAFF,TGTGCCATCAGTATGGGACCGATGAACACTGAAGCTTTCTTT
.,.,TRBV7-8,TRBJ1-4,CASSRHPWRYNEKLFF,TGTGCCAGCAGCCGTCACCCTTGGAGGTATAATGAAAAACTGTTTTTT
.,TRBD1,TRBV5-6,TRBJ2-3,CASSYRDRIPDTQYF,TGTGCCAGCAGCTACCGGGACAGAATTCCAGATACGCAGTATTTT
.,.,TRBV19,TRBJ1-5,CASSIDYDQPQHF,TGTGCCAGTAGTATAGATTACGATCAGCCCCAGCATTTT
.,.,TRBV28,TRBJ1-4,CASSFGQGTEKLFF,TGTGCCAGCAGTTTTGGGCAGGGAACTGAAAAACTGTTTTTT
.,.,TRBV12-1,TRBJ2-7,CASSVGLAGVSYEQYF,TGTGCCAGCAGCGTGGGACTAGCGGGAGTCTCCTACGAGCAGTACTTC
.,.,TRBV29-1,TRBJ2-7,CSVKGIYEQYF,TGCAGCGTTAAGGGAATCTACGAGCAGTACTTC
once,.,TRBV21-1,TRBJ1-4,CASSKEGDEKLFF,TGTGCCAGCAGCAAAGAGGGAGATGAAAAACTGTTTTTT
once,.,TRBV14,TRBJ2-1,CASSQDLYNEQFF,TGTGCCAGCAGCCAGGACTTATACAATGAGCAGTTCTTC
.,.,TRBV30,TRBJ1-3,CAWRSGNTIYF,TGTGCCTGGCGCTCTGGAAACACCATATATTTT
.,.,TRBV7-6,TRBJ1-6,CASSPLTGLGDSPLHF,TGTGCCAGCAGCCCCCTTACAGGGTTAGGTGATTCACCCCTCCACTTT
.,TRBD1,TRBV2,TRBJ1-1,CASRFRPGQGSEAFF,TGTGCCAGCAGATTCCGACCGGGACAGGGCTCTGAAGCTTTCTTT
.,.,TRBV7-3,TRBJ2-3,CASSRLGATDTQYF,TGTGCCAGCAGCCGACTAGGGGCCACAGATACGCAGTATTTT
.,.,TRBV9,TRBJ2-7,CASSVEIAPTYEQYF,TGTGCCAGCAGCGTAGAAATAGCGCCTACCTACGAGCAGTACTTC
.,TRBD1,TRBV29-1,TRBJ2-7,CSAGQGFSYEQYF,TGCAGCGCTGGACAGGGGTTTTCCTACGAGCAGTACTTC
.,TRBD2,TRBV6-6,TRBJ2-7,CASSRLAGTYEQYF,TGTGCCAGCAGCCGACTAGCGGGGACCTACGAGCAGTACTTC
.,.,TRBV30,TRBJ2-3,CAWSVRMAYSDTQYF,TGTGCCTGGAGCGTTCGGATGGCTTATTCAGATACGCAGTATTTT
.,TRBD2,TRBV5-4,TRBJ2-7,CASSTLAGGPYEQYF,TGTGCCAGCAGTACACTAGCGGGAGGTCCCTACGAGCAGTACTTC